This note documents a single T cell receptor (beta chain) sequence. Antigen unknown. TCRdb passed the 5' RACE reads through MiXCR, listing each CDR3 protein once. The sample lists 350,000 to 550,000 distinct CDR3 sequences, under 20% occurring once. Trimming stripped 0 bases from V and 5 bases from J, with 14 bases between. Germline CDR1 and CDR2: SGHDN and FVKESK. The CDR3 length is 16 residues. This record belongs to a study of T-cell memory formation after mild COVID-19. Study-level findings and limits: Pre-infection memory already had some responding clones, implying cross-reactive memory joined.

The TCR comes from a man younger than 30 who had mild COVID-19 (a few samples of this study predate the infection). Cell type and time point are not known. This sequence joins TRBV14 and TRBJ2-1; the D gene is possibly TRBD1 (5 bases). The sequencing input was PBMCs or a T cell subset sorted from them (not recorded which). CDR3 amino acids: CASSQDLGVGDNEQFF. The CDR3 nucleotides read TGTGCCAGCAGCCAAGATTTAGGGGTTGGGGACAATGAGCAGTTCTTC.